The rows below give T cell receptor beta chains drawn from one sample of a study of CD8+CD57+ T cells in acquired aplastic anemia. TCRdb redid the calling of the reads with MiXCR, one entry per CDR3 protein. The table lists about 170,000 distinct CDR3 sequences, around 48% of them singletons. The sequencing sample was made of sorted CD4+, CD8+, or CD8+CD57+ T cells (not recorded which) from PBMCs. The receptors here all came from a human donor with aplastic anemia. The CDR3 runs from the conserved cysteine through the conserved F or W. Each record gives: J gene, V gene, clone size, D gene, CDR3 DNA, CDR3 protein. A D gene is named only where the DNA matches it firmly. Some rows mark clone size as missing; the rest say once, few, many or name a class of expanded clone.

TRBJ2-7 TRBV19 once - TGTGCCAGTAGTATATTGGAGGGCTACGAGCAGTACTTC CASSILEGYEQYF
TRBJ2-6 TRBV6-1 many - TGTGCCAGCAGTGAATACGGGTTCTCTGGGGCCAACGTCCTGACTTTC CASSEYGFSGANVLTF
TRBJ2-1 TRBV4-1 many TRBD2 TGCGCCAGCAGCCAAGCGGTAGCGGGGGGGCCGGTCAATGAGCAGTTCTTC CASSQAVAGGPVNEQFF
TRBJ2-5 TRBV20-1 - - TGCAGTGCTGGGGAAATCGACATAGTGGAGACCCAGTACTTC CSAGEIDIVETQYF
TRBJ2-7 TRBV29-1 - TRBD2 TGCAGCGTTGAAGGGACGACTAGCGGGGATATCTACGAGCAGTACTTC CSVEGTTSGDIYEQYF
TRBJ2-2 TRBV5-5 - TRBD2 TGTGCCAGCAGCTTTGGACTAGCGGCGAACACCGGGGAGCTGTTTTTT CASSFGLAANTGELFF
TRBJ1-5 TRBV10-2 once - TGCGCCAGCAGTGATCCCAGGTACGGTCAGCCCCAGCATTTT CASSDPRYGQPQHF
TRBJ2-7 TRBV25-1 few TRBD1 TGTGCCAGCAGTGGATACAGGGGGACCAACTCCTACGAGCAGTACTTC CASSGYRGTNSYEQYF
TRBJ2-1 TRBV6-6 many TRBD1 TGTGCCAGCAGTCGTGACAGGGTCAATGAGCAGTTCTTC CASSRDRVNEQFF
TRBJ2-7 TRBV19 - - TGTGCCAGTGGGGGGCGGGCCGGCGAGCAGTACTTC CASGGRAGEQYF
TRBJ1-6 TRBV19 once - TGTGCCAGTAGTGATCGACAGTTAGAGGTCTCACCCCTCCACTTT CASSDRQLEVSPLHF
TRBJ2-7 TRBV19 - - TGTGCCAGTAGCGCAGACGGGACACTGAGCTCCTACGAGCAGTACTTC CASSADGTLSSYEQYF
TRBJ2-7 TRBV20-1 - TRBD1 TGCAGTGCTAGGGCCCCCGGGACAGGGACACTCGAGCAGTACTTC CSARAPGTGTLEQYF
TRBJ2-2 TRBV19 many - TGTGCCAGTAGGTCCCCGGGAAACACCGGGGAGCTGTTTTTT CASRSPGNTGELFF
TRBJ1-1 TRBV10-3 - - TGTGCCATCAGTGAGTATGGGAACCGAACTGAAGCTTTCTTT CAISEYGNRTEAFF
TRBJ2-7 TRBV5-6 few - TGTGCCAGCAGCTTGACAGGGTTCTCCTACGAGCAGTACTTC CASSLTGFSYEQYF
TRBJ1-1 TRBV19 many - TGTGCCAGTAGTACGGCTGTGCAGGGTTCCAACACTGAAGCTTTCTTT CASSTAVQGSNTEAFF
TRBJ1-6 TRBV12-3/TRBV12-4 once - TGTGCCAGCAGTTTGGAAAACAGAATAAATTCACCCCTCCACTTT CASSLENRINSPLHF
TRBJ2-3 TRBV6-5 few TRBD1 TGTGCCAGCAGTTCCCCGACAGGGCAGTCAGATACGCAGTATTTT CASSSPTGQSDTQYF
TRBJ2-7 TRBV2 - - TGTGCCAGCAGTTACGTAGGGTTAAACTACGAGCAGTACTTC CASSYVGLNYEQYF
TRBJ1-3 TRBV25-1 - - TGTGCCAGCAGCCAGACAGGCTCTGGAAACACCATATATTTT CASSQTGSGNTIYF
TRBJ2-3 TRBV7-8 - - TGTGCCAGCAGCTCCTACCTCACAGATACGCAGTATTTT CASSSYLTDTQYF
TRBJ1-1 TRBV5-1 many - TGCGCCAGCAGCCTCAGAGAACGGGGAACGGGGGAAGCTTTCTTT CASSLRERGTGEAFF
TRBJ2-5 TRBV19 - - TGTGCCAGTAGTATTGCTGGACAGGGAGGGTCCCAGTACTTC CASSIAGQGGSQYF
TRBJ1-5 TRBV3-1 - - TGTGCCAGCAGCCCCCAGGGAGGATGGAATCAGCCCCAGCATTTT CASSPQGGWNQPQHF
TRBJ1-5 TRBV20-1 - TRBD1 TGCAGTGCTCGACAGGGGGCGAGCAATCAACCCCAGCATTTT CSARQGASNQPQHF
TRBJ2-1 TRBV10-3 - - TGTGCCATCAGTGCTTTCCTTTGGGGCGACAATGAGCAGTTCTTC CAISAFLWGDNEQFF
TRBJ2-5 TRBV19 - TRBD2 TGTGCCAGTAGCTCCCTAGCGGGGGGTAAGGAGACCCAGTACTTC CASSSLAGGKETQYF
TRBJ1-6 TRBV11-2 - TRBD1 TGTGCCAGCAGCTCCGGGACAGGACGTTCACCCCTCCACTTT CASSSGTGRSPLHF
TRBJ1-6 TRBV5-1 - - TGCGCCAGCAGCTTGGATGTTCCCGATAATTCACCCCTCCACTTT CASSLDVPDNSPLHF
TRBJ1-6 TRBV12-3/TRBV12-4 many TRBD1 TGTGCCAGCACCCAGGGGGCGGGCGGATCACCCCTCCACTTT CASTQGAGGSPLHF
TRBJ2-1 TRBV20-1 many - TGCAGTGCGATAGTGGGGGGCGGGTACAATGAGCAGTTCTTC CSAIVGGGYNEQFF
TRBJ1-1 TRBV27 - TRBD1 TGTGCCAGCAGTCCAGGACAGGGCCCTGAAGCTTTCTTT CASSPGQGPEAFF
TRBJ1-1 TRBV7-9 - - TGTGCCAGCAGCTTAGGAGGCTTTGAAGCTTTCTTT CASSLGGFEAFF
TRBJ2-5 TRBV7-7 many TRBD2 TGTGCCAGCAGCCCGCGGGCTAGCGGGGGGGCTGAGACCCAGTACTTC CASSPRASGGAETQYF
TRBJ2-5 TRBV9 many TRBD2 TGTGCCAGCAGCGACGGGACTAGCGGGGTCATCCGGGAGACCCAGTACTTC CASSDGTSGVIRETQYF
TRBJ1-2 TRBV29-1 few - TGCAGCGTTGAAGATCCACAGCTAAACTATGGCTACACCTTC CSVEDPQLNYGYTF
TRBJ2-6 TRBV10-3 - - TGTGCCATCAGGAGCGACAGATCTGGGGCCAACGTCCTGACTTTC CAIRSDRSGANVLTF
TRBJ2-1 TRBV7-9 many TRBD1 TGTGCCAGCAGCTTACCGGGGACAGCCAATGAGCAGTTCTTC CASSLPGTANEQFF
TRBJ2-7 TRBV29-1 once - TGCAGCGTTGTCAGCAGGGTGAACGTGGGAGAGCAGTACTTC CSVVSRVNVGEQYF
TRBJ1-4 TRBV10-3 few - TGTGCCAGCAGTGATTCGGCAGGGCCTGCAACTAATGAAAAACTGTTTTTT CASSDSAGPATNEKLFF